This T cell receptor (beta chain) was identified in a study of cytomegalovirus exposure and HLA in healthy donors. Amplification used 60 Vbeta primers and 13 Jbeta primers. Some clones are missing from TCRdb's copy, which holds only in-frame ones; the method was immunoSEQ multiplex PCR. The sample shows 150,000 to 200,000 clones, 70% to 80% of them seen only once. Trimming shortened V by 1 base and J by 2 bases, and 12 bases separated the two germline ends. The CDR3 runs to 16 residues. Looked up from germline, CDR1 is SGHTA and CDR2 is FQGNSA. Sequenced material: PBMCs. This sequence was found in a female donor in good health and CMV-seronegative. The chain recombines TRBV7-2 with TRBJ1-5; tentatively, D is TRBD1 (5 bases). DNA of the CDR3: TGTGCCAGCAGCTTAGGGGGCGCCTCCGGCAATCAGCCCCAGCATTTT. Encoded protein: CASSLGGASGNQPQHF.